What follows describes a single T cell receptor (beta chain). These data come from a study of T cell changes during pregnancy in multiple sclerosis. The CDR3 covers 12 residues. With 5 bases removed from V and 1 base from J, the gap between germline ends came to 5 bases. Germline V lookup: CDR1 KGHSH, CDR2 LQKENI. Using immunoSEQ multiplex PCR, the repertoire was profiled, and TCRdb retains in-frame clones only, with some absent. The sample lists more than 60,000 clones, roughly 90% occurring once. This rearrangement joins TRBV18 to TRBJ2-5, with unresolved D. The input for sequencing was CD4+ T cells from peripheral blood mononuclear cells, taken in the third trimester of pregnancy. This receptor was obtained from a female donor in good health, enrolled as a control in a pregnancy study. This CDR3 is CASSSSQETQYF. The CDR3 DNA reads as TGTGCCAGCTCATCGTCCCAAGAGACCCAGTACTTC.